A single sample is the source of the 15 T cell receptor beta chains below, sequenced in a study of patients and donors after allogeneic stem cell transplantation. TCRdb called the RT-PCR reads again in MiXCR, with one record for every CDR3 protein. This repertoire shows around 23,000 distinct CDR3 sequences, 25% to 35% found once; its top ten account for roughly half. The sample taken for sequencing was blood, either unsorted or a sorted T cell fraction (not recorded which). These receptors were collected from a human donor who was either an allogeneic HSCT recipient or a stem cell or donor lymphocyte infusion donor (not recorded which). It is not recorded whose cells these are; they may come from a transplant donor.

The chain carries TRBV6-6 and TRBJ2-5; tentatively, D is TRBD1 (6 bases). V was clipped by 8 bases and J by 4 bases, with 14 bases between them. Germline values: CDR1 MNHNY, CDR2 SVGAGI (reference sequence). CDR3 size: 13 residues. This CDR3 reads CASFRGVGETQYF. The CDR3 region has the DNA TGTGCCAGCTTCAGGGGAGTCGGAGAGACCCAGTACTTC.

The V call is TRBV7-9, the J call TRBJ1-6; D unclear. The CDR3 loop spans 16 amino acids. Trimming removed 1 base at V and 0 bases at J, with 7 bases between. Germline assignment: CDR1 SEHNR and CDR2 FQNEAQ (reference sequence). The CDR3 region has the DNA TGTGCCAGCAGCTTAGACGCAAGCTCCTATAATTCACCCCTCCACTTT. This gives the protein CASSLDASSYNSPLHF.

This clonotype was found a few times. The chain carries TRBV7-8 and TRBJ1-2; a possible D gene is TRBD1 (6 bases). Germline V lookup: CDR1 SGHVS, CDR2 FQNEAQ. The CDR3 runs to 15 residues. V was shortened by 5 bases and J by 4 bases, with 17 bases between the two germline ends. The CDR3 region has the DNA TGTGCCAGCAGCCCCCGAGACAGGTCTCGCTATGGCTACACCTTC. Protein: CASSPRDRSRYGYTF. Together with reference TRBV7-8 and TRBJ1-2, the CDR3 gives the full variable domain: GAGVSQSPRYKVAKRGQDVALRCDPISGHVSLFWYQQALGQGPEFLTYFQNEAQLDKSGLPSDRFFAERPEGSVSTLKIQRTQQEDSAVYLCASSPRDRSRYGYTFGSGTRLTVV.

The rearrangement joins TRBV5-1 to TRBJ2-7; D may be TRBD1 or TRBD2 (6 bases each). Trimming left V 0 bases short and J 6 bases short, with 10 bases between. The CDR3 runs 13 residues. The germline CDR1 and CDR2 sequences are SGHRS and YFSETQ. The CDR3 reads CASSLETGAEQYV. The CDR3 DNA is TGCGCCAGCAGCTTGGAGACGGGGGCCGAGCAGTACGTC.

This clonotype has a handful of counts. V and J are TRBV5-1 and TRBJ2-3; 8 nucleotides match TRBD2. This CDR3 region has 16 residues. V shed 4 bases, J shed 0 bases, and the junction held 7 bases outside the gene matches. CDR1 is SGHRS, CDR2 YFSETQ, per germline. The CDR3 is CASSVNGGASTDTQYF. CDR3 in DNA: TGCGCCAGCAGCGTTAACGGGGGGGCCAGCACAGATACGCAGTATTTT.

The chain couples TRBV6-1 to TRBJ1-5; no clear D gene. Trimming removed 2 bases from V and 0 bases from J, with 11 bases in between. This CDR3 spans 16 amino acids. The germline CDR1 and CDR2 sequences are MNHNS and SASEGT. CDR3 amino acids: CASSEWWAPSNQPQHF. The CDR3 DNA follows: TGTGCCAGCAGTGAATGGTGGGCACCTAGCAATCAGCCCCAGCATTTT.

The rearrangement joins TRBV4-1 to TRBJ2-1; D uncertain. The CDR3 contains 14 residues. The V end was cut by 6 bases, the J end by 6 bases, with 15 bases between. Per germline, CDR1 MGHRA and CDR2 YSYEKL. The CDR3 region has the DNA TGCGCCAGCAGACCACTTGGGATCACCAATGAGCAGTTCTTC. Its protein product is CASRPLGITNEQFF.

The chain recombines TRBV10-3 with TRBJ2-1; weak D call: TRBD2 (5 bases). CDR3 length: 17 residues. Trimming pared 0 bases from V and 2 bases from J, leaving 14 bases between. The germline V gene has CDR1 ENHRY and CDR2 SYGVKD. CDR3 bases: TGTGCCATCAGTGAGTCCCCACCGGGAAGACCCTACAATGAGCAGTTCTTC. It encodes CAISESPPGRPYNEQFF.

The rearrangement joins TRBV11-2 to TRBJ1-2; D may be TRBD1 (5 bases). Between the trimmed V and J ends, which lost 1 base and 3 bases, there was a span of 12 bases. This CDR3 region has 15 residues. CDR1 and CDR2 from the germline V gene are SGHAT and FQNNGV. The CDR3 spells CASSLVFGGHYGYTF. As DNA, the CDR3 is TGTGCCAGCAGCTTAGTCTTCGGGGGACACTATGGCTACACCTTC.

The chain recombines TRBV5-1 with TRBJ1-1; the D gene is possibly TRBD1 (5 bases). Per the germline V gene, CDR1 is SGHRS and CDR2 is YFSETQ. The V and J ends lost 1 base and 3 bases respectively, with 10 bases between them. The CDR3 contains 14 residues. The CDR3 loop reads CASSLRLGHTEAFF. DNA for the CDR3: TGCGCCAGCAGCTTGCGCCTGGGACACACTGAAGCTTTCTTT.

This clonotype turned up a few times. The rearrangement uses TRBV2 and TRBJ2-3, with TRBD2 matching 7 bases. The length of the CDR3 is 15 residues. V was clipped by 6 bases and J by 0 bases; unmatched bases: 6. Germline loops: CDR1 SNHLY, CDR2 FYNNEI. The chain's CDR3 is CASRSGVFSTDTQYF. CDR3 nucleotides: TGTGCCAGCAGAAGCGGGGTATTTAGCACAGATACGCAGTATTTT.

The V and J genes are TRBV3-1 and TRBJ1-5; 8 bases agree with TRBD1. Trimming removed 2 bases from V and 6 bases from J; junction bases left unmatched: 3. Germline values: CDR1 LGHDT, CDR2 YNNKEL (reference sequence). CDR3 length: 14 residues. This chain's CDR3 is CASSQQGAGQPQHF. CDR3 nucleotides: TGTGCCAGCAGCCAACAGGGGGCTGGTCAGCCCCAGCATTTT. The variable domain in full, with the rest retrieved from reference TRBV3-1 and TRBJ1-5, is DTAVSQTPKYLVTQMGNDKSIKCEQNLGHDTMYWYKQDSKKFLKIMFSYNNKELIINETVPNRFSPKSPDKAHLNLHINSLELGDSAVYFCASSQQGAGQPQHFGDGTRLSIL.

The CDR3 is CATQGTEPNYGYTF. The CDR3 nucleotides read TGTGCCACCCAAGGGACAGAGCCTAACTATGGCTACACCTTC. The V call is TRBV24-1, the J call TRBJ1-2, with 7 bases aligning to TRBD1. The CDR3 covers 14 residues. From germline, CDR1 is KGHDR and CDR2 SFDVKD. J lost 0 bases, V lost 9 bases, and 6 bases had no gene match.

The chain couples TRBV15 to TRBJ1-4, with D perhaps TRBD1 (6 bases). Trimming cost V 2 bases and J 2 bases, with 15 bases left between them. This CDR3 has 17 amino acids. Germline CDR1 LNHNV, CDR2 YYDKDF (reference sequence). Here the CDR3 DNA reads TGTGCCACCAGCAGAACAGGCAAGGGGGGGACTAATGAAAAACTGTTTTTT. This codes for CATSRTGKGGTNEKLFF.

This clonotype was observed a few times. The chain is built from TRBV10-3 and TRBJ2-3, with D possibly matching TRBD1 (6 bases). The CDR3 runs 13 residues. Germline assignment: CDR1 ENHRY and CDR2 SYGVKD. Trimming left V 9 bases short and J 3 bases short, with 13 bases between. For the CDR3, the DNA is TGTGCCATAACTCAGGGGCAGACAGATACGCAGTATTTT. Its protein product is CAITQGQTDTQYF.